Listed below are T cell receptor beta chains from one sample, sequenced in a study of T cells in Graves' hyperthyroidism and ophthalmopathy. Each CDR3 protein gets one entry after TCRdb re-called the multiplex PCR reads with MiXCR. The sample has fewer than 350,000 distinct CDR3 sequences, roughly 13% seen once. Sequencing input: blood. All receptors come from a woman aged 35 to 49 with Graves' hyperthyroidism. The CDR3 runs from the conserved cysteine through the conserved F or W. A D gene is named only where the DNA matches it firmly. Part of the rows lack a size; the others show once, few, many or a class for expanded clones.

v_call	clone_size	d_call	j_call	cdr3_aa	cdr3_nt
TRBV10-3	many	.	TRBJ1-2	CAISSSDTRIYGYTF	TGTGCCATCAGCTCATCCGACACCAGGATATATGGCTACACCTTC
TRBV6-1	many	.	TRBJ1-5	CASTPRRRGVKGGDQPQHF	TGTGCCAGCACCCCCCGGAGGCGCGGGGTGAAGGGAGGCGATCAGCCCCAGCATTTT
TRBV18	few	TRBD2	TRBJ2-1	CASSPPGLANEQFF	TGTGCCAGCTCACCCCCGGGACTAGCGAATGAGCAGTTCTTC
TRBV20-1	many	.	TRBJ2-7	CSARVLAGYEQYF	TGCAGTGCTAGAGTCCTAGCAGGGTACGAGCAGTACTTC
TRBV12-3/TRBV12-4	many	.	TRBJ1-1	CASSIRENTEAFF	TGTGCCAGCTCTATCCGGGAGAACACTGAAGCTTTCTTT
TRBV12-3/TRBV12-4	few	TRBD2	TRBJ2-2	CASSYWEGTGELFF	TGTGCCAGCAGTTATTGGGAGGGCACCGGGGAGCTGTTTTTT
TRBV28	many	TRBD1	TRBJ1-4	CASSPNRGGNEKLFF	TGTGCCAGCAGCCCGAACAGGGGAGGGAATGAAAAACTGTTTTTT
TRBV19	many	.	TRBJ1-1	CASSVNLVNTEAFF	TGTGCCAGTAGTGTAAATCTGGTGAACACTGAAGCTTTCTTT
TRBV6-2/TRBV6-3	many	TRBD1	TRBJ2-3	CASSYYDRGRDTQYF	TGTGCCAGCAGTTACTACGACAGGGGGCGAGATACGCAGTATTTT
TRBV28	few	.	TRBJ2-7	CASNNPRGTYEQYF	TGTGCCAGCAATAACCCCAGGGGAACCTACGAGCAGTACTTC
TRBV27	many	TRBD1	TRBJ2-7	CASSWGQGMPGEQYF	TGTGCCAGCAGTTGGGGACAGGGGATGCCGGGCGAGCAGTACTTC
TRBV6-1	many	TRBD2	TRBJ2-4	CASSRGLAVDIQYF	TGTGCCAGCAGCCGCGGACTAGCGGTAGACATTCAGTACTTC
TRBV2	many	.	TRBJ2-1	CASSAEALGENEQFF	TGTGCCAGCAGTGCGGAGGCCCTGGGGGAAAATGAGCAGTTCTTC
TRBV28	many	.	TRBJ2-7	CASSGGGGTQTYEQYF	TGTGCCAGCAGTGGGGGCGGGGGAACCCAAACCTACGAGCAGTACTTC
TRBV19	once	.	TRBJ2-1	CASSMARSEQFF	TGTGCCAGTAGTATGGCTCGGAGTGAGCAGTTCTTC
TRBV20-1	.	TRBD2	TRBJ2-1	CSPTSGNERFF	TGCAGTCCGACTAGCGGCAATGAGCGGTTCTTC
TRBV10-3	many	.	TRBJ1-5	CAISVGGWGNQPQHF	TGTGCCATCAGTGTTGGTGGCTGGGGAAATCAGCCCCAGCATTTT
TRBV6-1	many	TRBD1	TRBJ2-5	CASSGGTGLSETQYF	TGTGCCAGCAGTGGTGGGACAGGGCTCTCGGAGACCCAGTACTTC
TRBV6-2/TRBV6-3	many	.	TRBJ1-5	CASSYSSREQPQHF	TGTGCCAGCAGTTACTCGTCCAGGGAACAGCCCCAGCATTTT
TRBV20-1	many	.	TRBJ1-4	CSARTLNEKLFF	TGCAGTGCACGGACACTTAATGAAAAACTGTTTTTT
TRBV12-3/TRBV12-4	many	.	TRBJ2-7	CASSLWGNEQYF	TGTGCCAGCAGTTTGTGGGGTAACGAGCAGTACTTC
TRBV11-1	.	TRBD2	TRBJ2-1	CASGTSGSRGEQFF	TGTGCCAGCGGGACTAGCGGGAGCCGGGGTGAGCAGTTCTTC
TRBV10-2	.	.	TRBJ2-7	CASSSGLVAYEQYF	TGCGCCAGCAGCTCGGGCCTGGTTGCGTACGAGCAGTACTTC
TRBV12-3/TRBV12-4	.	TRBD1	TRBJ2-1	CASTLGGQGAADEQFF	TGTGCCAGCACCCTAGGAGGGCAGGGGGCCGCTGATGAGCAGTTCTTC
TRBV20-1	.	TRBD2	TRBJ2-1	CSARIAGVTVGEQFF	TGCAGTGCTAGAATAGCGGGAGTAACAGTTGGTGAGCAGTTCTTC
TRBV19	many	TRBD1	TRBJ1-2	CASSAGQGRLGYGYTF	TGTGCCAGTAGTGCGGGACAGGGGCGACTTGGCTATGGCTACACCTTC
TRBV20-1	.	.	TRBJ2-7	CSAPPDEQYF	TGCAGTGCCCCGCCGGACGAGCAGTACTTC
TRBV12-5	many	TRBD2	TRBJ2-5	CASGLSTSGRTETQYF	TGTGCTAGTGGTTTGTCGACTAGCGGGAGGACCGAGACCCAGTACTTC
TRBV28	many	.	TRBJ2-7	CASSSLGQDAYEQYF	TGTGCCAGCAGTTCCCTGGGGCAGGATGCCTACGAGCAGTACTTC
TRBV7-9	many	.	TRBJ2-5	CASTTFGLGGETQYF	TGTGCCAGCACCACTTTTGGTCTCGGGGGAGAGACCCAGTACTTC
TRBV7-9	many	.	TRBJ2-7	CASSLVTNYEQYF	TGTGCCAGCAGCTTAGTTACTAACTACGAGCAGTACTTC
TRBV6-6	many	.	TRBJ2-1	CASSYSRGPSSYNEQFF	TGTGCCAGCAGTTACTCGAGGGGCCCGAGCTCCTACAATGAGCAGTTCTTC
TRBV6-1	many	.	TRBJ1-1	CASSVSVGNTEAFF	TGTGCCAGCAGCGTCTCCGTGGGGAACACTGAAGCTTTCTTT
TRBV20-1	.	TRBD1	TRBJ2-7	CSARDFGTGGYEQYF	TGCAGTGCTAGAGATTTTGGGACAGGGGGCTACGAGCAGTACTTC
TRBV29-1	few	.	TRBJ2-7	CSVQESCYEQYF	TGCAGCGTCCAGGAGAGCTGCTACGAGCAGTACTTC
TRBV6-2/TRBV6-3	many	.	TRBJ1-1	CASSGPDTEAFF	TGTGCCAGCAGCGGACCCGACACTGAAGCTTTCTTT
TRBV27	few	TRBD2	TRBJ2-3	CASRQLAGGPKDTQYF	TGTGCCAGCAGGCAACTAGCGGGAGGGCCGAAAGATACGCAGTATTTT